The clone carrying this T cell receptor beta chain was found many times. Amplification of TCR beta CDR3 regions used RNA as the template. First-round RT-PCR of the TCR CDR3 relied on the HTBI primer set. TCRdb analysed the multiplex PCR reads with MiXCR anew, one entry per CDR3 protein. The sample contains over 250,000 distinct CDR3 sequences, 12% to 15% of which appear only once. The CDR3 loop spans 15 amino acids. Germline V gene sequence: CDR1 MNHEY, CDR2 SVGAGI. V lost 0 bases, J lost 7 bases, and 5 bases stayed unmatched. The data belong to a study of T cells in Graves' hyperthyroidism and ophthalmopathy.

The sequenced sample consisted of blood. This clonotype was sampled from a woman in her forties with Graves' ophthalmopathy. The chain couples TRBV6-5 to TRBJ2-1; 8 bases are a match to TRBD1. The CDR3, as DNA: TGTGCCAGCAGTTACTCGGGGACAGGTGAAAATGAGCAGTTCTTC. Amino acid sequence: CASSYSGTGENEQFF.